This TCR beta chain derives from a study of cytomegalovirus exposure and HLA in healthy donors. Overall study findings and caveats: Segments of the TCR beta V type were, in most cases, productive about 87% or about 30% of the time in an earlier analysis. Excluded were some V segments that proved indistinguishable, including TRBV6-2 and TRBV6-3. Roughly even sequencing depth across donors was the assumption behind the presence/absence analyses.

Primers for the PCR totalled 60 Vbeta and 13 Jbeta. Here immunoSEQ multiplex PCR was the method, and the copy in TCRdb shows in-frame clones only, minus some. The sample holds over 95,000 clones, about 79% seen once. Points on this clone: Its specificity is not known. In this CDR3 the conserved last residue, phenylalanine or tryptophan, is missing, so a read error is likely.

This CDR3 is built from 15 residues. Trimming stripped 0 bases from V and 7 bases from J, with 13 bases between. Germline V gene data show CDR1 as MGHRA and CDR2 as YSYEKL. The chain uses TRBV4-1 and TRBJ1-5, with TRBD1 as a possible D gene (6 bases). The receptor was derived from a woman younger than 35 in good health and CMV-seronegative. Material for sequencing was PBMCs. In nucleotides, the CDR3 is TGCGCCAGCAGCCAAGAACAGGGAAACGGGCAGCCCCAGCATCTT. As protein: CASSQEQGNGQPQHL.